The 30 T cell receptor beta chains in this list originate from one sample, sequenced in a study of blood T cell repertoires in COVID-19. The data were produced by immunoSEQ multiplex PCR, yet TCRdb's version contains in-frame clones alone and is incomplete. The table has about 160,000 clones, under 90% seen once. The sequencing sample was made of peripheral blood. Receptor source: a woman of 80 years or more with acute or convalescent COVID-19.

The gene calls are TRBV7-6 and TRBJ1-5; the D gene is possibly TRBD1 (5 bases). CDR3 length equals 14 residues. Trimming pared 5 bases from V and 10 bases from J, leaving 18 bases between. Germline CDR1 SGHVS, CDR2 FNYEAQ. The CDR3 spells CASSPDSGMFPQHF. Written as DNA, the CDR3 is TGTGCCAGCAGCCCTGACAGCGGGATGTTCCCCCAGCATTTT.

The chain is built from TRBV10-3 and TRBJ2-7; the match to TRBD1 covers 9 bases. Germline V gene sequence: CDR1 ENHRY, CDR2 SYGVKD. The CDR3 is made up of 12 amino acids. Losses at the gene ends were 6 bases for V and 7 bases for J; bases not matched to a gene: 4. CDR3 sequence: CAIRDRGVEQYF. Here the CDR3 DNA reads TGTGCCATCAGGGACAGGGGCGTTGAGCAGTACTTC.

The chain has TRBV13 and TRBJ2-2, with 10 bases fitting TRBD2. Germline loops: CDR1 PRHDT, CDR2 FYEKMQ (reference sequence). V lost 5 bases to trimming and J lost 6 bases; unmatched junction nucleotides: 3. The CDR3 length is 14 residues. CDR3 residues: CASSLGLAPGELFF. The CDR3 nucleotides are TGTGCCAGCAGCCTGGGACTAGCGCCCGGGGAGCTGTTTTTT.

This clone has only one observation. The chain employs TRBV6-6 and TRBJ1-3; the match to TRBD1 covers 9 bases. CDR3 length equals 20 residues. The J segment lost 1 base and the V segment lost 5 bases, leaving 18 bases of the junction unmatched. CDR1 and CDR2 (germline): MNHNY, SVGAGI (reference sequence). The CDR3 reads CASSPSPGQGRGSSGNTIYF. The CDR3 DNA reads TGTGCCAGCAGTCCTTCTCCGGGACAGGGCCGAGGAAGTTCTGGAAACACCATATATTTT.

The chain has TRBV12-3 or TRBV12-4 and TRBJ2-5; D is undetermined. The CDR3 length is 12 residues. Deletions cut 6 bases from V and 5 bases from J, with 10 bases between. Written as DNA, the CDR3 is TGTGCCAGCAGACCTAACCGGGAGACCCAGTACTTC. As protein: CASRPNRETQYF.

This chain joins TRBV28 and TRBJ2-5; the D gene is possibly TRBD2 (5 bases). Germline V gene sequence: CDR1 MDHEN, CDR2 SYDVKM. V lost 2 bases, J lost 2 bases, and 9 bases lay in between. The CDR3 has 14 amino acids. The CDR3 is CASSLTRAQETQYF. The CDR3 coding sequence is TGTGCCAGCAGTTTAACTAGGGCACAAGAGACCCAGTACTTC.

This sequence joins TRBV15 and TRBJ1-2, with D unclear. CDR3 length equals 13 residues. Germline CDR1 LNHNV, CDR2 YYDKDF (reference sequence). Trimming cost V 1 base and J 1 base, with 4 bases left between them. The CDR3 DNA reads TGTGCCACCAGCAGAGTACTTAACTATGGCTACACCTTC. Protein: CATSRVLNYGYTF.

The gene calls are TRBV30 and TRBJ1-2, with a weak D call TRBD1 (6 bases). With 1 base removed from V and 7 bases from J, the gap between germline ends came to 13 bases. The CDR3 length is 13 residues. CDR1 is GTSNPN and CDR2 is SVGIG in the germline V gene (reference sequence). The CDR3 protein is CAWSAGGAGGYTF. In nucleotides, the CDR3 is TGTGCCTGGAGTGCCGGGGGGGCGGGTGGCTACACCTTC.

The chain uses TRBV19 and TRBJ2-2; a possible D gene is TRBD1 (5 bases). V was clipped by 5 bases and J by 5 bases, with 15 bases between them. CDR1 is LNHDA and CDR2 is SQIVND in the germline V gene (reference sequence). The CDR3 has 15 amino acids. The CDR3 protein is CASSAYSDITGELFF. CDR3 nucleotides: TGTGCCAGTAGTGCCTACTCGGACATAACCGGGGAGCTGTTTTTT.

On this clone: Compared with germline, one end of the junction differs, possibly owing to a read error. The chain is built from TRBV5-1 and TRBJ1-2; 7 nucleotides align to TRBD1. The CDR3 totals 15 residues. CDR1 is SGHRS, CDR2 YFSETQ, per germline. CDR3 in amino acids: CASTLGRGPIYGYTF. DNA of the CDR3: TGCGCCAGCACCTTGGGGAGGGGGCCGATCTATGGCTACACCTTC.

The CDR3 DNA reads as TGTGCCAGCAGCCTGGGCAGGAATAGCAATCAGCCCCAGCATTTT. Amino acids: CASSLGRNSNQPQHF. This sequence joins TRBV6-2 or TRBV6-3 and TRBJ1-5; D is uncertain. The CDR3 totals 15 residues. The germline gives CDR1 MNHEY, CDR2 SVGEGT. Trimming left V 6 bases short and J 0 bases short, with 12 bases between.

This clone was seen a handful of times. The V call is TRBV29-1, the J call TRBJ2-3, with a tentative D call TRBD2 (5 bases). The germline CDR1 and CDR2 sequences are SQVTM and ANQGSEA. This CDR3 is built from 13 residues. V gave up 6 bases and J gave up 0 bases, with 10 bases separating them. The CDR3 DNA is TGCAGCGTCGACCGGGAAAGCACAGATACGCAGTATTTT. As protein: CSVDRESTDTQYF.

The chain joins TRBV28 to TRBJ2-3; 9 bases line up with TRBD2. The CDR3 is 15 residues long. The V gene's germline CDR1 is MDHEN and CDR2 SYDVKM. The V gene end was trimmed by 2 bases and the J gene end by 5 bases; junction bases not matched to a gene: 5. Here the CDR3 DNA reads TGTGCCAGCAGTTTAGTTAGCGGGAGTGGAGATACGCAGTATTTT. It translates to CASSLVSGSGDTQYF. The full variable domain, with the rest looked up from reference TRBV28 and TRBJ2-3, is DVKVTQSSRYLVKRTGEKVFLECVQDMDHENMFWYRQDPGLGLRLIYFSYDVKMKEKGDIPEGYSVSREKKERFSLILESASTNQTSMYLCASSLVSGSGDTQYFGPGTRLTVL.

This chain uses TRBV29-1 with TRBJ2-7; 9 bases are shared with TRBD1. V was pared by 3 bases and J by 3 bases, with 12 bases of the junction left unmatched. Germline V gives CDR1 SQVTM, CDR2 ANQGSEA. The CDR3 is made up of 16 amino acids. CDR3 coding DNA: TGCAGCGTTGATCCCAAGTGGGACAGGGAGAGCTACGAGCAGTACTTC. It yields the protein CSVDPKWDRESYEQYF.

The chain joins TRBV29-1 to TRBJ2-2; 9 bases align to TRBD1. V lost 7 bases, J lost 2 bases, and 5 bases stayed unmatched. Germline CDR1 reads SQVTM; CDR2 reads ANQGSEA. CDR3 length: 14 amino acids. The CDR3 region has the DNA TGCAGCGCCCCGGGACAGGGTAACACCGGGGAGCTGTTTTTT. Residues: CSAPGQGNTGELFF.

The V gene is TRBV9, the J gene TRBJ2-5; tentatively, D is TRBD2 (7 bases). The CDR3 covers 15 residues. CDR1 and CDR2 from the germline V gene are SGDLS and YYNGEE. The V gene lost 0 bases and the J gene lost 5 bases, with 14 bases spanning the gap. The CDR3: CASSVEGGSVETQYF. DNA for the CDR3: TGTGCCAGCAGCGTAGAGGGGGGGTCCGTGGAGACCCAGTACTTC.

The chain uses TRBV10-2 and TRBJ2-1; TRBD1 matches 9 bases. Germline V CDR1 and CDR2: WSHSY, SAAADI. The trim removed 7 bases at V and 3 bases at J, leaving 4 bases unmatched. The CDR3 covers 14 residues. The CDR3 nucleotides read TGCGCCAGCAAATCGACAGGGGGCTACAATGAGCAGTTCTTC. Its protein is CASKSTGGYNEQFF.

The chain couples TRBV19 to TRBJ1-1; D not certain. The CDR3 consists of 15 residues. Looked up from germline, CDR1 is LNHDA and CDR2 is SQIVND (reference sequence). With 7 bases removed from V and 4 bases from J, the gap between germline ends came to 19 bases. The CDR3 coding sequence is TGTGCCAGTACCCCCTTGACAAGCCGAAGCACTGAAGCTTTCTTT. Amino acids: CASTPLTSRSTEAFF.

The CDR3 region is CARRTAGGSGYTF. CDR3 DNA: TGTGCCAGAAGGACCGCGGGGGGAAGTGGCTACACCTTC. V usage is TRBV30 and J usage is TRBJ1-2; perhaps TRBD1 as D (5 bases). Trimming shortened V by 8 bases and J by 7 bases, and 20 bases separated the two germline ends. CDR1 is GTSNPN and CDR2 is SVGIG in the germline V gene (reference sequence). The CDR3 loop spans 13 amino acids.

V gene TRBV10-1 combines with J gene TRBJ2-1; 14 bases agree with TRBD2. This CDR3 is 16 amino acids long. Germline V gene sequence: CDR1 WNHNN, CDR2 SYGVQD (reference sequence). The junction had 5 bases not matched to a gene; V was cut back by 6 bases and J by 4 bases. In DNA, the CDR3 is TGCGCCAGCAGACACGGGACTAGCGGGGGATACAATGAGCAGTTCTTC. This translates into CASRHGTSGGYNEQFF.

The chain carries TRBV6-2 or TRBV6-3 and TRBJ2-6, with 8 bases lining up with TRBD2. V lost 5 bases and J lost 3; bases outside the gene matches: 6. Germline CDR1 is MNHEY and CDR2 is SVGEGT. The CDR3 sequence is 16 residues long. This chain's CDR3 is CASSDGLAGGANVLTF. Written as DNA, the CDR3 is TGTGCCAGCAGTGACGGACTAGCTGGTGGGGCCAACGTCCTGACTTTC.

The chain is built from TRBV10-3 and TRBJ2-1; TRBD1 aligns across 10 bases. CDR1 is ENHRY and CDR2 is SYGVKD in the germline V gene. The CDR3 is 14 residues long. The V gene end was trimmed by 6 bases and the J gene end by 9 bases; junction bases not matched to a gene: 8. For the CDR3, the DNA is TGTGCCATCAGAACCGGGACAGGGGACCCTGAGCAGTTCTTC. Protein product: CAIRTGTGDPEQFF.

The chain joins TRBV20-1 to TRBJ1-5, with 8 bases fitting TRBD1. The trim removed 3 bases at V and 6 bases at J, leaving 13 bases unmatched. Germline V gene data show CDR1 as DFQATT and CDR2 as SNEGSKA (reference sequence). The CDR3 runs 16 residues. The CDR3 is CSASSSGQGLSQPQHF. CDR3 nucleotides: TGCAGTGCTAGTTCTTCCGGACAGGGCTTGTCTCAGCCCCAGCATTTT.

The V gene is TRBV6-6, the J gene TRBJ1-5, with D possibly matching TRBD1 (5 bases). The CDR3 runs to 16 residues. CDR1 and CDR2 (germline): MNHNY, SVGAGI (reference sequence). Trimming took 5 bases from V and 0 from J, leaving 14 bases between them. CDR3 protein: CASSPLGGNSNQPQHF. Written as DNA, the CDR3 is TGTGCCAGCAGTCCCCTGGGGGGAAATAGCAATCAGCCCCAGCATTTT.

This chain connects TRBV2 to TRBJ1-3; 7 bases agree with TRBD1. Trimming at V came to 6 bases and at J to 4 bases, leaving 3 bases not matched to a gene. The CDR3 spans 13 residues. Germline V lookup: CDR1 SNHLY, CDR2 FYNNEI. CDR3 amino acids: CASRDRWGNTIYF. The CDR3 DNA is TGTGCCAGCAGGGACAGGTGGGGAAACACCATATATTTT.

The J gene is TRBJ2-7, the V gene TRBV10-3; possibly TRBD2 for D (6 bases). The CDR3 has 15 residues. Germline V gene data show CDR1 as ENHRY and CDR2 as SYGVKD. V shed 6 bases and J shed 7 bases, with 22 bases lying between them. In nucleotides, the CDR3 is TGTGCCATCAGCTTTGCGCCTAGCGCTAAGGGGGAGCAGTACTTC. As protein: CAISFAPSAKGEQYF.

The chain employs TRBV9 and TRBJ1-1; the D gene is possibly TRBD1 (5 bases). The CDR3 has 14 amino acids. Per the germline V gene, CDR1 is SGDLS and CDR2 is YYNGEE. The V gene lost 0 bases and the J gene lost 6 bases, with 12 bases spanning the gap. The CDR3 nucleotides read TGTGCCAGCAGCGTAGGCCCCAGGGAGGCTGAAGCTTTCTTT. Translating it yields CASSVGPREAEAFF.

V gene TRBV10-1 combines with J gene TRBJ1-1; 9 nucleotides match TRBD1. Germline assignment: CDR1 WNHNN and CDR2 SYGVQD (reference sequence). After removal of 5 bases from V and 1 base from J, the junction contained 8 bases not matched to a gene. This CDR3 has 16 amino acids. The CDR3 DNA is TGCGCCAGCAGTCCGGGACAGGGAAGAAGGAACACTGAAGCTTTCTTT. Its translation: CASSPGQGRRNTEAFF.

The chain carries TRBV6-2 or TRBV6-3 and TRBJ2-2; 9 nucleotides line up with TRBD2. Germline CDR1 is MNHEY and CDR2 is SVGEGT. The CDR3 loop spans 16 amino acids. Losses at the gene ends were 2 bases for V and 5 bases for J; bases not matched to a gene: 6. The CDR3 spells CASSYKSGGLTGELFF. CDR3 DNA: TGTGCCAGCAGTTACAAGAGCGGGGGGTTAACCGGGGAGCTGTTTTTT.

The CDR3 sequence: CASRRDRGLSSYNEQFF. In DNA, the CDR3 is TGTGCCAGTAGGAGGGACAGGGGCCTAAGCTCCTACAATGAGCAGTTCTTC. The chain carries TRBV19 and TRBJ2-1; TRBD1 agrees at 10 bases. The J segment lost 0 bases and the V segment lost 6 bases, leaving 8 bases of the junction unmatched. CDR3 size: 17 residues. The germline CDR1 and CDR2 sequences are LNHDA and SQIVND (reference sequence).